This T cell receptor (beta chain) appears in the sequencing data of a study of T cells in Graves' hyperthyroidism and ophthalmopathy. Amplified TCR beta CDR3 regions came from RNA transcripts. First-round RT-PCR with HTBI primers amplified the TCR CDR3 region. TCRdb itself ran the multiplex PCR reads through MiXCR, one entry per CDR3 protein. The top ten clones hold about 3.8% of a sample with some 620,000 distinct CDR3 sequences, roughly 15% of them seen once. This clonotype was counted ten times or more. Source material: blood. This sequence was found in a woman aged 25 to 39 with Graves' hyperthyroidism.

CDR3 bases: TGTGCCAGCAGTTTATGGGGGGAAGCCAGAAATGAGCAGTTCTTC. This codes for CASSLWGEARNEQFF. The chain carries TRBV28 and TRBJ2-1; tentatively, D is TRBD1 or TRBD2 (5 bases each). Germline V gene data show CDR1 as MDHEN and CDR2 as SYDVKM. The CDR3 loop spans 15 amino acids. Between the trimmed V and J ends, which lost 0 bases and 7 bases, there was a span of 13 bases.